Each of the 5 T cell receptor beta chains below was sequenced from the same sample in a study of cytomegalovirus exposure and HLA in healthy donors. PCR involved 60 Vbeta and 13 Jbeta primers. Profiling relied on immunoSEQ multiplex PCR, and the TCRdb table lists in-frame clones only, not all of them. The profile covers fewer than 200,000 clones, with approximately 82% appearing a single time and around 2.4% taken by the ten largest. Specimen: PBMCs. The receptor set was obtained from a woman in her 30s in good health and CMV-seronegative.

The chain recombines TRBV7-9 with TRBJ2-7, with D perhaps TRBD1 (6 bases). Trimming took 0 bases from V and 3 from J, leaving 15 bases between them. The CDR3 sequence is 16 residues long. Germline V gene lookup returns CDR1 SEHNR and CDR2 FQNEAQ (reference sequence). The CDR3 sequence: CASSLAALTGNYEQYF. CDR3 DNA: TGTGCCAGCAGCTTAGCGGCTCTCACAGGGAACTACGAGCAGTACTTC.

V usage is TRBV27 and J usage is TRBJ2-7, with D tentatively TRBD2 (7 bases). V lost 4 bases and J 6 bases, leaving 25 bases between the germline ends. Germline lookup yields CDR1 MNHEY and CDR2 SMNVEV (reference sequence). This CDR3 is 17 amino acids long. The CDR3 DNA follows: TGTGCCAGCAGTTCCCTTAGAGGGGGGGCCAAGAAGGGCGAGCAGTACTTC. Residues: CASSSLRGGAKKGEQYF.

V gene TRBV6-6 combines with J gene TRBJ2-2; no firm D call. Trimming pared 4 bases from V and 6 bases from J, leaving 18 bases between. Germline assignment: CDR1 MNHNY and CDR2 SVGAGI (reference sequence). The CDR3 extends over 16 amino acids. The DNA of the CDR3 is TGTGCCAGCAGTTTGCGCACCTTCGGAGTTCCCGGGGAGCTGTTTTTT. It yields the protein CASSLRTFGVPGELFF.

The rearrangement uses TRBV15 and TRBJ1-1; D unresolved. The CDR3 length is 17 residues. The V end lost 3 bases, the J end lost 1 base, and 18 bases lay between the germline ends. CDR1 LNHNV and CDR2 YYDKDF come from the germline V gene (reference sequence). The CDR3 DNA sequence: TGTGCCACCAGCAGCCTAATAGTGGGGAGTCAGAACACTGAAGCTTTCTTT. Protein product: CATSSLIVGSQNTEAFF.

V and J are TRBV7-6 and TRBJ2-7, with a weak D call TRBD1 (5 bases). Germline values: CDR1 SGHVS, CDR2 FNYEAQ. The V end lost 8 bases, the J end lost 6 bases, and 17 bases lay between the germline ends. The CDR3 loop spans 13 amino acids. CDR3 residues: CASSEGVAGEQYF. The CDR3 DNA follows: TGTGCCAGCTCGGAAGGGGTGGCCGGCGAGCAGTACTTC.